This paragraph reports one T cell receptor (beta chain). Antigen: not known. MiXCR, run by TCRdb on the reads, gives a single entry per CDR3 protein. The data show 150,000 to 200,000 distinct CDR3 sequences, with approximately 17% seen just once and roughly a sixth held by the top ten. This entry is derived from a study of T cell repertoires in cytomegalovirus infection. Study-wide findings and caveats: HLA-C-restricted CMV clonotypes gave the most frequent clonotype in two of eight donors.

This CDR3 has 15 amino acids. The ends were cut back, 5 bases at V and 3 bases at J, with 17 bases in the middle. The germline CDR1 and CDR2 sequences are LNHDA and SQIVND (reference sequence). The specimen was CD8+ T cells from PBMCs. The clonotype comes from a human donor in good health (CMV status not recorded). Some clones in this sample may be carry-over from other donors' samples. The chain combines TRBV19 with TRBJ2-7, with a tentative D call TRBD2 (6 bases). The CDR3 is CASSPGVSGNYEQYF. CDR3 in DNA: TGTGCCAGTAGTCCCGGTGTTAGCGGAAACTACGAGCAGTACTTC. Full variable domain (remainder filled in from reference TRBV19 and TRBJ2-7): DGGITQSPKYLFRKEGQNVTLSCEQNLNHDAMYWYRQDPGQGLRLIYYSQIVNDFQKGDIAEGYSVSREKKESFPLTVTSAQKNPTAFYLCASSPGVSGNYEQYFGPGTRLTVT.